This T cell receptor beta chain was recovered during a study of blood T cell repertoires in COVID-19. Study in general: PBMCs, B-cell-depleted T cells, or T cells were the source of the cDNA or gDNA that made up the material.

The CDR3 totals 15 residues. Trimming took off 0 bases at V and 3 bases at J, with 9 bases between the two ends. Per germline, CDR1 SNHLY and CDR2 FYNNEI. Generated by immunoSEQ multiplex PCR, the TCRdb table keeps only in-frame clones and is missing some. Here the sample spans about 480,000 clones, approximately 88% being singletons. In its sample, this clone was seen once. Recovered status in Cohort 3 required two negative PCRs, clearance, or symptom resolution. The chain has TRBV2 and TRBJ1-5; weak D call: TRBD1 (5 bases). Sequencing used PBMCs or T cells enriched from blood (not recorded which). The receptor's source is a woman in her forties who had recovered from COVID-19. The CDR3 DNA follows: TGTGCCAGCAGTGAAGCAGGGGCCAACAATCAGCCCCAGCATTTT. Amino acids: CASSEAGANNQPQHF.